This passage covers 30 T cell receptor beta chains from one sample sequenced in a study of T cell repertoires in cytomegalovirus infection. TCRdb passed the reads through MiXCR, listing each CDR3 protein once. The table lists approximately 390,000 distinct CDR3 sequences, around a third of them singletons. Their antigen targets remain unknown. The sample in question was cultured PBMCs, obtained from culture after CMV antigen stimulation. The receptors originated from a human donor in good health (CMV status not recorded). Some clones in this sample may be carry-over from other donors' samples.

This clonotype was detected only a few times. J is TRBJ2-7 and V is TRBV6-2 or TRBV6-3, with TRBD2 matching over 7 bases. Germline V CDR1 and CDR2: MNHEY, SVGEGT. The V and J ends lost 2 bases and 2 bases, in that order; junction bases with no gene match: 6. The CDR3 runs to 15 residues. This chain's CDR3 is CASSYTASGTYEQYF. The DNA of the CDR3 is TGTGCCAGCAGTTACACGGCTAGCGGAACCTACGAGCAGTACTTC.

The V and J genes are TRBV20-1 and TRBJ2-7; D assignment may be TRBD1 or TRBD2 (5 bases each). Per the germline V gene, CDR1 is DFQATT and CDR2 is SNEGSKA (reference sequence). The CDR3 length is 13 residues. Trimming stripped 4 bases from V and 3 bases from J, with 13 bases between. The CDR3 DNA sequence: TGCAGTGCTACCCCGGGGCCCAGCTACGAGCAGTACGTC. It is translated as CSATPGPSYEQYV.

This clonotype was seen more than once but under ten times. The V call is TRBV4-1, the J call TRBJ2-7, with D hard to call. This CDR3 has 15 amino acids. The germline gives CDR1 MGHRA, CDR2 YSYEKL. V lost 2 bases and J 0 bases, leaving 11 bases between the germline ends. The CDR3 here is CASSQRQSPSYEQYV. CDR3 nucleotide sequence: TGCGCCAGCAGCCAAAGGCAGTCACCCTCCTACGAGCAGTACGTC.

CDR3 in amino acids: CASSFFTSGYEQYV. The DNA of the CDR3 is TGTGCCAGCAGCTTTTTTACTAGCGGTTACGAGCAGTACGTC. This chain connects TRBV11-2 to TRBJ2-7; 8 bases line up with TRBD2. Looked up from germline, CDR1 is SGHAT and CDR2 is FQNNGV. The CDR3 length is 14 residues. Germline trimming cut 3 bases from V and 4 bases from J; bases unmatched to any gene: 5.

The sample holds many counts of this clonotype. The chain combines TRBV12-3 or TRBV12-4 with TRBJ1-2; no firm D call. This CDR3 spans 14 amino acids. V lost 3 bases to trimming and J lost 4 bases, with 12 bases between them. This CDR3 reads CASSFGRGGYGYTF. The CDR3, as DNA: TGTGCCAGCAGTTTTGGTCGGGGTGGCTATGGCTACACCTTC.

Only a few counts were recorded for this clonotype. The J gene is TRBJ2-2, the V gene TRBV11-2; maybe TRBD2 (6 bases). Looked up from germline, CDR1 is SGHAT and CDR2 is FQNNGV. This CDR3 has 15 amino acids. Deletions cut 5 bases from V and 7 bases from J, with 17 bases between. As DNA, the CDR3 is TGTGCCAGCAGCCCTCTGGGTGGAGGGTTCGGGGAGCTGTTTTTT. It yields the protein CASSPLGGGFGELFF.

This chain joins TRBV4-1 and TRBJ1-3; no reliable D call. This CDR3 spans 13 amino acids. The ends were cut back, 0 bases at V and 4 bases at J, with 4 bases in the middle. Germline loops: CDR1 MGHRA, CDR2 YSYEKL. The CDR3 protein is CASSQETGNTIYF. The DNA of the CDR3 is TGCGCCAGCAGCCAAGAGACCGGAAACACCATATATTTT.

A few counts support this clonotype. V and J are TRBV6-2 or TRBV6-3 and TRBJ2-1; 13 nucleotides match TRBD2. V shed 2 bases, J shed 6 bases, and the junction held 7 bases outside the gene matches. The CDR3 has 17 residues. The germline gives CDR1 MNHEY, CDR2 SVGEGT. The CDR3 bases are TGTGCCAGCAGTTACCCTACTACTAGCGGGAGGGCCAATGAGCAGTTCTTC. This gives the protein CASSYPTTSGRANEQFF.

Here the CDR3 reads CASSWSGGYNQPQHF. As DNA, the CDR3 is TGTGCCAGCAGTTGGTCAGGGGGTTACAATCAGCCCCAGCATTTT. V gene TRBV28 combines with J gene TRBJ1-5, with 7 bases that match TRBD1. Per the germline V gene, CDR1 is MDHEN and CDR2 is SYDVKM. The CDR3 is 15 amino acids. The J segment lost 3 bases and the V segment lost 4 bases, leaving 6 bases of the junction unmatched. Together with reference TRBV28 and TRBJ1-5, the CDR3 gives the full variable domain: DVKVTQSSRYLVKRTGEKVFLECVQDMDHENMFWYRQDPGLGLRLIYFSYDVKMKEKGDIPEGYSVSREKKERFSLILESASTNQTSMYLCASSWSGGYNQPQHFGDGTRLSIL.

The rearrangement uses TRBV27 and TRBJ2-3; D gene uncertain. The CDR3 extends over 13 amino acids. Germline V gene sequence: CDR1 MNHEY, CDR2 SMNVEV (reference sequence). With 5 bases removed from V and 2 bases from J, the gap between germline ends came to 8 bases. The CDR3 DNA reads TGTGCCAGCAGTAGAGTGAACACAGATACGCAGTATTTT. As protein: CASSRVNTDTQYF.

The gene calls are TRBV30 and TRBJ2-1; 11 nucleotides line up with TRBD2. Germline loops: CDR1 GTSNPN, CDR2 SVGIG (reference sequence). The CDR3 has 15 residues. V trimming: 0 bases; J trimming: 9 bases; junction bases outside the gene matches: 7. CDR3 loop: CAWSVGLAGGTEQFF. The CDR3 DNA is TGTGCCTGGAGTGTGGGTCTAGCGGGAGGTACTGAGCAGTTCTTC.

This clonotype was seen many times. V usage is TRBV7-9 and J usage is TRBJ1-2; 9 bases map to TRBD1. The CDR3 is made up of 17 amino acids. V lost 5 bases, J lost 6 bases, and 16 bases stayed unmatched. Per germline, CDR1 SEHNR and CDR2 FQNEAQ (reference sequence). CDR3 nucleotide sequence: TGTGCCAGCAGCCCAAGTCCGGGACAGGGCTTGGAAAATGGCTACACCTTC. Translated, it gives CASSPSPGQGLENGYTF.

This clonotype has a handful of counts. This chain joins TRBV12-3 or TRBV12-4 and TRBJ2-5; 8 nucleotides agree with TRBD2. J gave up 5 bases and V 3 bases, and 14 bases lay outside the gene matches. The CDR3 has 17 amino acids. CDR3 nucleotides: TGTGCCAGCAGTTTTCGTCTAGCGGGCGACCAAGGGGAGACCCAGTACTTC. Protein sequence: CASSFRLAGDQGETQYF.

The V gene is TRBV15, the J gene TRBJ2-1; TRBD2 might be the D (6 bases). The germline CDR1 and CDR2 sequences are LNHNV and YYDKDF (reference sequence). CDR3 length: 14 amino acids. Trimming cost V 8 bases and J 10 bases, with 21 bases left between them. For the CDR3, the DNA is TGTGCCACCCTCTCCAGGGCGAGGGGAGGAGAGCAGTTCTTC. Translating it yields CATLSRARGGEQFF. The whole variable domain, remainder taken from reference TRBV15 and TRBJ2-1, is DAMVIQNPRYQVTQFGKPVTLSCSQTLNHNVMYWYQQKSSQAPKLLFHYYDKDFNNEADTPDNFQSRRPNTSFCFLDIRSPGLGDTAMYLCATLSRARGGEQFFGPGTRLTVL.

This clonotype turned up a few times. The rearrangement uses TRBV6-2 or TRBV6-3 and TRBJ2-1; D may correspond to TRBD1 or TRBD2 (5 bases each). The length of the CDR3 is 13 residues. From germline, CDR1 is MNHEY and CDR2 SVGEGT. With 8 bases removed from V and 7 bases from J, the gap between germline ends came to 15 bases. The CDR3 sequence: CASRDPWGNEQFF. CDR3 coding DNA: TGTGCCAGCCGGGACCCTTGGGGGAATGAGCAGTTCTTC.

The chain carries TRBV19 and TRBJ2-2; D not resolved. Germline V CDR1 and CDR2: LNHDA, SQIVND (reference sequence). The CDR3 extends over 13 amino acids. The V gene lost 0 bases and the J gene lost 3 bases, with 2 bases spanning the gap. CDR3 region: CASSIDYTGELFF. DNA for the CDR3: TGTGCCAGTAGTATAGACTACACCGGGGAGCTGTTTTTT. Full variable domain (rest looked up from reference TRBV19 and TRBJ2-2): DGGITQSPKYLFRKEGQNVTLSCEQNLNHDAMYWYRQDPGQGLRLIYYSQIVNDFQKGDIAEGYSVSREKKESFPLTVTSAQKNPTAFYLCASSIDYTGELFFGEGSRLTVL.

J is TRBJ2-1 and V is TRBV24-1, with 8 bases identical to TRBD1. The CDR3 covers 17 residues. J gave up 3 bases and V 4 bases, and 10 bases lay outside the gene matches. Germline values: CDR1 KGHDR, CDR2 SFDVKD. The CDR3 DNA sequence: TGTGCCACCAGTGAATACCCGGACAGGGTCGGCTACAATGAGCAGTTCTTC. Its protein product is CATSEYPDRVGYNEQFF.

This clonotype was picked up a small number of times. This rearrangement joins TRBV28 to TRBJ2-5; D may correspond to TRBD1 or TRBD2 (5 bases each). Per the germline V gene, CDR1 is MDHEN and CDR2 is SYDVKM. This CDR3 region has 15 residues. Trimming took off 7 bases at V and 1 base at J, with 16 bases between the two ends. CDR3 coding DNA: TGTGCCAGCAAGGGAGCCTCGACAGTCCAAGAGACCCAGTACTTC. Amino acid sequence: CASKGASTVQETQYF.

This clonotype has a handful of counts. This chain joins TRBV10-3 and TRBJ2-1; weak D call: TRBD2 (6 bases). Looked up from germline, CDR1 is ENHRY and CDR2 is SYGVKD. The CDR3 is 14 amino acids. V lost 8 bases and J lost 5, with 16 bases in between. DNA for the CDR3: TGTGCCATCCGGGAAGCGGGTCGAGACAATGAGCAGTTCTTC. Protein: CAIREAGRDNEQFF.

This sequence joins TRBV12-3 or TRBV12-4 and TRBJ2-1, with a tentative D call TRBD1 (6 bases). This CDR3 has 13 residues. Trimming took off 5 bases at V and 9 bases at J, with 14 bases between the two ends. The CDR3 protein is CASSEQQGGEQFF. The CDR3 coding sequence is TGTGCCAGCAGTGAACAACAGGGTGGTGAGCAGTTCTTC.

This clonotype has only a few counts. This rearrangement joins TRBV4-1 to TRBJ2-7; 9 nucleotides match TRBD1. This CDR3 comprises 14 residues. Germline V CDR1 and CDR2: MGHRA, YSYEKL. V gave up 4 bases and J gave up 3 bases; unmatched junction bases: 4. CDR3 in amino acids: CASSLRQGDYEQYV. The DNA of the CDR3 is TGCGCCAGCAGCCTCCGACAGGGGGACTACGAGCAGTACGTC.

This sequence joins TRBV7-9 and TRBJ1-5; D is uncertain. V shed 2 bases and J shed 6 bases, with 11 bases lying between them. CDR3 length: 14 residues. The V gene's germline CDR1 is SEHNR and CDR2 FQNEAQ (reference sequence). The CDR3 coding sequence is TGTGCCAGCAGCTTAAATCTCGGCCCTCAGCCCCAGCATTTT. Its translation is CASSLNLGPQPQHF.

This chain's CDR3 is CASGLTTGSLGNTIYF. In DNA, the CDR3 is TGTGCTAGTGGTTTGACGACAGGAAGCTTAGGAAACACCATATATTTT. V is TRBV12-5 and J is TRBJ1-3; D is perhaps TRBD1 (6 bases). The CDR3 loop spans 16 amino acids. CDR1 is LGHNT, CDR2 FRNRAP, per germline. V was clipped by 2 bases and J by 4 bases, with 15 bases between them.

The CDR3, as DNA: TGTGCCAGCTCGCCCGGGACTAGCGGGAGTCTCTACAATGAGCAGTTCTTC. Amino acids: CASSPGTSGSLYNEQFF. The chain combines TRBV18 with TRBJ2-1; 14 bases match TRBD2. Germline V lookup: CDR1 KGHSH, CDR2 LQKENI. The CDR3 has 17 residues. V lost 6 bases and J lost 3; bases outside the gene matches: 7. Full variable domain (outside the CDR3, taken from reference TRBV18 and TRBJ2-1): NAGVMQNPRHLVRRRGQEARLRCSPMKGHSHVYWYRQLPEEGLKFMVYLQKENIIDESGMPKERFSAEFPKEGPSILRIQQVVRGDSAAYFCASSPGTSGSLYNEQFFGPGTRLTVL.

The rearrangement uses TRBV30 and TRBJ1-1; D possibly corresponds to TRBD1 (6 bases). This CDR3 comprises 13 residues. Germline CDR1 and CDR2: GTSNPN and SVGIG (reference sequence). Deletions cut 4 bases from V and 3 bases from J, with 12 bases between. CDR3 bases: TGTGCCTGGACAGGGACACTGCACACTGAAGCTTTCTTT. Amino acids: CAWTGTLHTEAFF.

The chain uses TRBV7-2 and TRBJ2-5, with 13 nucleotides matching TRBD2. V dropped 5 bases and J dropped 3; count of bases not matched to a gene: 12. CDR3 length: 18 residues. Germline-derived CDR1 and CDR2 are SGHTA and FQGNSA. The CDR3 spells CASSPRRLAGGSKETQYF. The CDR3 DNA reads TGTGCCAGCAGCCCACGGCGACTAGCGGGAGGATCCAAAGAGACCCAGTACTTC. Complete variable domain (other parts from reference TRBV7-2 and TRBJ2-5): GAGVSQSPSNKVTEKGKDVELRCDPISGHTALYWYRQSLGQGLEFLIYFQGNSAPDKSGLPSDRFSAERTGGSVSTLTIQRTQQEDSAVYLCASSPRRLAGGSKETQYFGPGTRLLVL.

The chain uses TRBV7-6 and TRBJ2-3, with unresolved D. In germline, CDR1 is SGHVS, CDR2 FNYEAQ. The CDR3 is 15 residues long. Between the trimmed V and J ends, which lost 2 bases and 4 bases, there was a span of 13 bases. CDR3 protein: CASSLNSPGADTQYF. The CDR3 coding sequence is TGTGCCAGCAGCTTAAACTCTCCGGGCGCAGATACGCAGTATTTT.

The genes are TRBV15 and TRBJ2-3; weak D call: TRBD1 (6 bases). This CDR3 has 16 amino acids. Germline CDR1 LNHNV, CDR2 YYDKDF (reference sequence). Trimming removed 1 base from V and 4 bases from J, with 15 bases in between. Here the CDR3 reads CATSRVGGRGSDTQYF. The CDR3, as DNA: TGTGCCACCAGCAGAGTTGGGGGCCGAGGATCAGATACGCAGTATTTT.

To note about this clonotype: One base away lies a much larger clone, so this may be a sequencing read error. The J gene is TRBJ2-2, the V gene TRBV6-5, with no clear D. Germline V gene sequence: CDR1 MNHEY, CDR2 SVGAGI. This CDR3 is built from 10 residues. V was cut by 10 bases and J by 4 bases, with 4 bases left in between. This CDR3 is CATGTGELFF. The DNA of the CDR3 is TGTGCCACCGGCACCGGGGAGCTGTTTTTT.

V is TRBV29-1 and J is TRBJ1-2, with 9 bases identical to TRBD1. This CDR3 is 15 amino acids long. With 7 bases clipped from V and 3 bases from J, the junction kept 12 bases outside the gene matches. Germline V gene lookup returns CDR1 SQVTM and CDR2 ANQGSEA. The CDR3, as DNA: TGCAGCGCCCAATCAACAGGGGGCGGTGACTATGGCTACACCTTC. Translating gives CSAQSTGGGDYGYTF.